This TCR beta chain emerged from a study of T cells in Graves' hyperthyroidism and ophthalmopathy (dated by TCRdb to about 2019). Turning to the overall study: Peripheral blood was sampled at the time of initial diagnosis, prior to any treatment. To identify TCR V-J signatures that set the groups apart, the researchers used a discovery cohort of 90 to 100 patients, made up of around 40 with Graves' ophthalmopathy and some 58 with stable Graves' hyperthyroidism. Prospective prediction of ophthalmopathy was tested in an independent validation cohort of fewer than 20 hyperthyroidism patients and some 17 patients who later progressed to ophthalmopathy. For training and testing, the approximately 92 patients in the discovery cohort were randomly divided in a 7:3 ratio. The study also compared thyroid tissue and blood T-cell repertoires from 5 to 7 Graves' hyperthyroidism patients. Once sampling was done, hyperthyroidism patients were given methimazole at a starting dose of 30 mg daily, whereas ophthalmopathy patients were given high-dose intravenous methylprednisolone. According to the paper, TCR Vbeta CDR3 sequencing was carried out on some 130 peripheral blood samples, which came from fewer than 50 ophthalmopathy, approximately 72 hyperthyroidism and approximately 17 progressor patients. Beyond this particular receptor, the publication reports: Sample size was not statistically predetermined, and blinding of investigators to group allocation was not performed. In validation, the model predicted progression to ophthalmopathy with around 71% sensitivity and 72% to 85% specificity, a median of approximately 6.5 months before onset. In cross-validation, a model built on a 13 V-J signature told ophthalmopathy apart from stable hyperthyroidism with approximately 90% sensitivity and about 81% specificity, and in testing the same model reached 80%/75%. Blood samples also contained most of the expanded thyroid clonotypes (frequency above 0.001), which suggests that blood repertoires may reflect thyroid immune responses.

Hyperthyroidism patients were aged 18 to 65 years and newly diagnosed, with disease duration of less than 2 months. Patients with uncontrolled infections, other autoimmune diseases, pregnancy or lactation were excluded. Diagnoses were established on the basis of clinical symptoms, serum thyroxine and TRAb, thyroid ultrasound, and orbital computed tomography. Blood from progressor patients was drawn when they were first diagnosed with hyperthyroidism, before any ophthalmopathy symptoms appeared. PBMCs were separated from over 9 ml of fresh peripheral blood using Ficoll-Paque density gradient centrifugation. Progressor patients were initially diagnosed with Graves' hyperthyroidism and developed ophthalmopathy during follow-up. Total RNA was extracted with Trizol reagent, and quality was checked on an Agilent 2100 Bioanalyzer. A remark on this clonotype: There is no known antigen for this receptor. It has no much larger one-base neighbor in the sample; base qualities were not kept.

Taken from the germline V gene, the CDR1 and CDR2 loops are MNHEY and SVGAGI. There are 18 amino acids in the CDR3, from cysteine to phenylalanine inclusive. Only the CDR3 region is kept as DNA, spanning 54 bases read in frame from base 1. The germline V end is reduced by 0 bases and the J end by 5 bases; junction bases left unmatched: 11. TCR beta CDR3 regions were amplified from RNA transcripts. The TCR CDR3 was subjected to a first round of RT-PCR using the HTBI primer set and the Qiagen OneStep RT-PCR kit. The libraries were constructed in a second round of multiplex PCR and then size-selected and purified. Libraries were sequenced paired-end with 100 bp reads on an Illumina HiSeq2000. For the original study's pipeline: SOAPnuke was used to process the raw data, throwing out any read that contained adapters or uncalled bases, had a mean Phred below 15, or lacked an exact constant-primer or identifier match. COPE v1.2.5 was used to merge high-quality paired reads, and clonotypes were defined as unique nucleotide sequences. MiTCR v1.1 was used to align clonotypes to the IMGT TRBV, TRBD and TRBJ reference segments. The analysis was restricted to V-J combinations with a frequency above 0.0001, which together covered 99% to 99.2% of the repertoires. The TCS score was defined as F50 (clonal expansion) divided by E x V (chaos), with BLOSUM62-based TCRdist calculated between CDR3 peptides within each V-J. Welch's t-statistics and random forest reduced 500 to 650 V-J features to 13, which were used in a naive Bayes classifier (R e1071). Clones were called with MiXCR by TCRdb after fastp trimmed the public reads at Q25, and only in-frame beta chains were retained. Merged by CDR3 protein, the rows form single entries marked with the most common genes and DNA. The V and J calls reflect TCRdb's pipeline rather than the authors' work. Within this sample are approximately 360,000 distinct CDR3 sequences, with around 16% of them counted one time only. The ten largest clonotypes hold roughly 26% of the sample.

The clonotype originates from a woman aged 18-35 years with Graves' hyperthyroidism that later progressed to Graves' ophthalmopathy. Specimen: blood. Recombination joined TRBV6-5 with TRBJ2-5; 11 central bases correspond to TRBD2. CDR3 reads: CASSYSYRTSGRRETQYF. The nucleotide sequence is given as TGTGCCAGCAGTTACTCGTATAGGACTAGCGGGCGGAGGGAGACCCAGTACTTC.